This T cell receptor beta chain was sequenced for a study of pediatric ulcerative colitis. The assay was run at survey level. Repertoires were generated with immunoSEQ multiplex PCR, while TCRdb's copy carries only in-frame clones and drops some. This repertoire shows 45,000 to 75,000 clones, 80% to 90% found once; its top ten account for approximately 1.5%. To note about this clone: The antigen is not known.

Points from the study as a whole: No controls had the two rectal clonotypes shared by ulcerative colitis patients. Rectal repertoires separated controls, mild-moderate and acute severe colitis.

The CDR3 loop spans 13 amino acids. Germline CDR1 reads MNHEY; CDR2 reads SVGAGI. V dropped 5 bases and J dropped 8; count of bases not matched to a gene: 7. This clonotype originated in a boy aged 10-17 years who was a control in a study of pediatric ulcerative colitis. The sample comprised blood. The V call is TRBV6-5, the J call TRBJ2-7, with 9 positions matching TRBD1. The CDR3 loop is CASSPRQGDKQYF. The CDR3 DNA follows: TGTGCCAGCAGTCCTCGACAGGGGGACAAGCAGTACTTC.